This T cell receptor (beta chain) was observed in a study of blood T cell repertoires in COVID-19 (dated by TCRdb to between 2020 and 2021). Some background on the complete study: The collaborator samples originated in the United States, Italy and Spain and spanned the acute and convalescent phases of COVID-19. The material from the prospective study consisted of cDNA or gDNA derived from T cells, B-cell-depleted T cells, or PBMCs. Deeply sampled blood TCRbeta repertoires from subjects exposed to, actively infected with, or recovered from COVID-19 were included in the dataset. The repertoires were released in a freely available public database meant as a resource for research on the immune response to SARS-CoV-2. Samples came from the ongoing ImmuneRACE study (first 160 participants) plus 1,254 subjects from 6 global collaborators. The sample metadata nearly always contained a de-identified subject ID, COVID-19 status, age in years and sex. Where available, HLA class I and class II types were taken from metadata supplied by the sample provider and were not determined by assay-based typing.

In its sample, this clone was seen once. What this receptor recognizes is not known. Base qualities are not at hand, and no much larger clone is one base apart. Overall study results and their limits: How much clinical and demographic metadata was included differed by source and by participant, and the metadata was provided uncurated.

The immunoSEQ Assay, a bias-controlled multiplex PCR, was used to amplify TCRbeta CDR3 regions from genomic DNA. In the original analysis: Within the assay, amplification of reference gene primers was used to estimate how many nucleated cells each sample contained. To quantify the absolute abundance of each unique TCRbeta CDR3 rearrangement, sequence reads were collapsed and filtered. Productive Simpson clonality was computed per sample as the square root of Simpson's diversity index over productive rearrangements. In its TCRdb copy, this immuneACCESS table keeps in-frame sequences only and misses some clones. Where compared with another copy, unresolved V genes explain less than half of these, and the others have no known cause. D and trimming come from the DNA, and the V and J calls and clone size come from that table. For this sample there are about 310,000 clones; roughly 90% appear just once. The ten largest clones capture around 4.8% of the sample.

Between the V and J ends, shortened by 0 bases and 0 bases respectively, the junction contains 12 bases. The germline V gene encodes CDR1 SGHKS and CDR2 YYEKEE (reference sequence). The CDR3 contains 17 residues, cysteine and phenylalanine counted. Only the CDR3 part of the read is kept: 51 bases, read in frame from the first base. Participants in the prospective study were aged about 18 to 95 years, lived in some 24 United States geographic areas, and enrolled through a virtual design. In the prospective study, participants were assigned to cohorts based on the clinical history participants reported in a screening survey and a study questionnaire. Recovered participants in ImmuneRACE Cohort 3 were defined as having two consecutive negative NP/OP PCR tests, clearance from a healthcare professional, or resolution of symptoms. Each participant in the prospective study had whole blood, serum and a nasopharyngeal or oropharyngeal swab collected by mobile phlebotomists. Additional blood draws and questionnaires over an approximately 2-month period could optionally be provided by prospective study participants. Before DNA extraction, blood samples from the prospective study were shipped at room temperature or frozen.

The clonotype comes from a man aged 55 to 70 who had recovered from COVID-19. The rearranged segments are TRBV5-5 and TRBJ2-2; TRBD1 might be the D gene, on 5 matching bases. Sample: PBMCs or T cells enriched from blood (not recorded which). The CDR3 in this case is CASSLGGRSPNTGELFF. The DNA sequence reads TGTGCCAGCAGCTTGGGGGGCAGGTCCCCGAACACCGGGGAGCTGTTTTTT.